The 12 T cell receptor beta chains presented below share a single source sample, sequenced in a study of T cells in Graves' hyperthyroidism and ophthalmopathy. Researchers took RNA transcripts and amplified the TCR beta CDR3 regions from them. The HTBI set primed first-round TCR CDR3 RT-PCR. Each CDR3 protein is one row after TCRdb ran MiXCR on the multiplex PCR reads. The sample holds hundreds of thousands of distinct CDR3 sequences, roughly 15% seen once. Sequencing input: blood. These receptors all stem from a woman in her forties or fifties with Graves' ophthalmopathy.

This clonotype was recorded many times. J is TRBJ2-7 and V is TRBV5-1; 11 bases map to TRBD1. There are 14 residues in the CDR3. The ends lost 4 bases at V and 5 bases at J; junction bases unmatched: 5. Germline V lookup: CDR1 SGHRS, CDR2 YFSETQ. CDR3 amino acids: CASSVDRGQDEQYF. CDR3 coding DNA: TGCGCCAGCAGCGTGGACAGGGGGCAGGACGAGCAGTACTTC.

The chain combines TRBV25-1 with TRBJ2-3; D possibly corresponds to TRBD2 (5 bases). Germline V gene lookup returns CDR1 MGHDK and CDR2 SYGVNS. Trimming took 3 bases from V and 0 from J, leaving 10 bases between them. CDR3 length: 15 amino acids. CDR3 protein: CASSDLSGSTDTQYF. The CDR3 bases are TGTGCCAGCAGTGATCTGAGCGGTAGCACAGATACGCAGTATTTT.

This clonotype was seen ten or more times. The chain is built from TRBV18 and TRBJ1-1; no definite D call. The CDR3 contains 16 residues. Trimming removed 0 bases from V and 2 bases from J, with 13 bases in between. Looked up from germline, CDR1 is KGHSH and CDR2 is LQKENI. The CDR3 nucleotides are TGTGCCAGCTCACCACCTATCCACGCAGAAAACACTGAAGCTTTCTTT. It translates to CASSPPIHAENTEAFF.

In this sample, this clonotype turned up many times. The V and J genes are TRBV7-2 and TRBJ2-1; 11 bases line up with TRBD2. This CDR3 has 15 amino acids. From germline, CDR1 is SGHTA and CDR2 FQGNSA. V lost 5 bases to trimming and J lost 6 bases; unmatched junction nucleotides: 6. The CDR3 DNA reads TGTGCCAGCAGCACTAGCGGGAGACGTAGCAATGAGCAGTTCTTC. Its translation: CASSTSGRRSNEQFF.

This clonotype was detected many times. The chain is built from TRBV12-3 or TRBV12-4 and TRBJ2-7, with 8 bases identical to TRBD1. V lost 7 bases and J lost 4; bases outside the gene matches: 12. The CDR3 covers 15 residues. The CDR3 coding sequence is TGTGCCAGCACCTTCGACAGGGGTCTCAATTACGAGCAGTACTTC. Its protein is CASTFDRGLNYEQYF.

This chain uses TRBV7-9 with TRBJ2-2; a weak D match, TRBD2 (6 bases). Trimming stripped 5 bases from V and 7 bases from J, with 20 bases between. There are 16 residues in the CDR3. CDR1 is SEHNR and CDR2 is FQNEAQ in the germline V gene (reference sequence). The CDR3 DNA reads TGTGCCAGCAGCCCGCGGAGTGGGAGGCGGCACGGGGAGCTGTTTTTT. Amino acid sequence: CASSPRSGRRHGELFF.

The gene calls are TRBV5-1 and TRBJ2-1; TRBD2 matches at 8 bases. Trimming removed 0 bases from V and 7 bases from J; junction bases left unmatched: 12. The length of the CDR3 is 17 residues. CDR1 SGHRS and CDR2 YFSETQ come from the germline V gene. CDR3 protein: CASSLAVSGSSLNEQFF. In DNA form, the CDR3 reads TGCGCCAGCAGCTTGGCCGTAAGCGGGAGTTCTCTGAATGAGCAGTTCTTC.

The rearrangement uses TRBV10-3 and TRBJ2-7; 8 positions match TRBD1. Per the germline V gene, CDR1 is ENHRY and CDR2 is SYGVKD. This CDR3 spans 15 amino acids. Losses at the gene ends were 3 bases for V and 5 bases for J; bases not matched to a gene: 9. The CDR3, as DNA: TGTGCCATCAGTGAATGGACAGGGAAAGGCGACGAGCAGTACTTC. It codes for CAISEWTGKGDEQYF.

About this clonotype itself: A much bigger clone sits one base away, suggesting this may be a read error. The rearrangement links TRBV18 to TRBJ1-3; D possibly corresponds to TRBD1 (5 bases). Per germline, CDR1 KGHSH and CDR2 LQKENI. This CDR3 comprises 15 residues. The CDR3 protein is CASSPQGLSGNTMYF. In DNA form, the CDR3 reads TGTGCCAGCTCACCACAGGGGCTATCTGGAAACACCATGTATTTT.

This clonotype was picked up many times. The V and J genes are TRBV7-9 and TRBJ2-7; unclear D gene. The V gene lost 5 bases and the J gene lost 2 bases, with 22 bases spanning the gap. Germline V gene data show CDR1 as SEHNR and CDR2 as FQNEAQ (reference sequence). The CDR3 contains 17 residues. This CDR3 reads CASSARTDIHATYEQYF. The DNA for the CDR3 is TGTGCCAGCAGCGCCCGTACAGATATCCATGCCACCTACGAGCAGTACTTC.

This clonotype was found many times. The chain uses TRBV5-1 and TRBJ1-5; the D is unclear. CDR1 SGHRS and CDR2 YFSETQ come from the germline V gene. The V end was cut by 0 bases, the J end by 4 bases, with 8 bases between. This CDR3 has 14 amino acids. The CDR3 region has the DNA TGCGCCAGCAGCTTGGCTGGGTTAAATCAGCCCCAGCATTTT. Translated, it gives CASSLAGLNQPQHF. The variable domain in full, completed from reference TRBV5-1 and TRBJ1-5, reads KAGVTQTPRYLIKTRGQQVTLSCSPISGHRSVSWYQQTPGQGLQFLFEYFSETQRNKGNFPGRFSGRQFSNSRSEMNVSTLELGDSALYLCASSLAGLNQPQHFGDGTRLSIL.

In DNA, the CDR3 is TGTGCCACCAGTGATTACAGCCCCGGCGGGGAGACCCAGTACTTC. This sequence encodes CATSDYSPGGETQYF. This chain connects TRBV24-1 to TRBJ2-5; the D gene is possibly TRBD2 (5 bases). This CDR3 region has 15 residues. V was shortened by 2 bases and J by 5 bases, with 14 bases between the two germline ends. The germline V gene has CDR1 KGHDR and CDR2 SFDVKD.